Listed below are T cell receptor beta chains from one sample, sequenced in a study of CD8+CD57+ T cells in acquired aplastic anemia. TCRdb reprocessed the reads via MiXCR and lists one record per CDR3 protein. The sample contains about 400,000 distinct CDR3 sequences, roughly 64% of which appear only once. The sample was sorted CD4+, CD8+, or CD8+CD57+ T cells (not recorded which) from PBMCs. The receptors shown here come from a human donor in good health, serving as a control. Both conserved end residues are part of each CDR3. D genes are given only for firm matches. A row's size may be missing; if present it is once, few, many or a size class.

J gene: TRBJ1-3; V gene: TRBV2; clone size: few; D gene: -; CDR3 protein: CASSSDTYSGNTIYF; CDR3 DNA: TGTGCCAGCAGCTCCGACACCTACTCTGGAAACACCATATATTTT
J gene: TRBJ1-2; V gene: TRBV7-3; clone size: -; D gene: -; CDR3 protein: CASSLGRGLYGYTF; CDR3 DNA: TGTGCTAGCAGCTTAGGTAGGGGACTTTATGGCTACACCTTC
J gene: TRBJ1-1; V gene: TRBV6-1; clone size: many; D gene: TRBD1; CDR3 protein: CASSKIPGQSSSTEAFF; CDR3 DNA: TGTGCCAGCAGCAAAATACCGGGACAGAGTTCGAGCACTGAAGCTTTCTTT
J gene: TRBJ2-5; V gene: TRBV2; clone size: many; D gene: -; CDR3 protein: CASSEVTGLGGQETQYF; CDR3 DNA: TGTGCCAGCAGTGAAGTAACCGGATTGGGCGGCCAAGAGACCCAGTACTTC
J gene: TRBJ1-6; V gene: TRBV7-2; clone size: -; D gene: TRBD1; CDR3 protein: CASSLFGQGDNSPLHF; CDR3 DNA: TGTGCCAGCAGCTTATTCGGACAGGGAGATAATTCACCCCTCCACTTT
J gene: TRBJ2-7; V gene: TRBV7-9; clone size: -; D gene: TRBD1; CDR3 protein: CASSLRGDRGAHFF; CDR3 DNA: TGTGCCAGCAGTCTTCGGGGGGACAGGGGCGCGCACTTTTTC
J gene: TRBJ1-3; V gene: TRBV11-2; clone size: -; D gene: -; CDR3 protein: CASRRPGGTIYF; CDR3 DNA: TGTGCCAGCAGACGTCCGGGTGGCACCATATATTTT
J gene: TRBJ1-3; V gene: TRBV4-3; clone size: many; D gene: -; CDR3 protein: CASSPKPAGNTIYF; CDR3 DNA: TGCGCCAGCAGCCCTAAGCCAGCGGGAAACACCATATATTTT
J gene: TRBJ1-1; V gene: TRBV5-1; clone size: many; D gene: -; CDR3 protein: CASSFWTANTEAFF; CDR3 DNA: TGCGCCAGCAGCTTTTGGACAGCGAACACTGAAGCTTTCTTT
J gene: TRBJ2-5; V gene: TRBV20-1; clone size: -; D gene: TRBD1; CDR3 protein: CSAKGGTQETQYF; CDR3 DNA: TGCAGTGCAAAAGGGGGCACGCAAGAGACCCAGTACTTC
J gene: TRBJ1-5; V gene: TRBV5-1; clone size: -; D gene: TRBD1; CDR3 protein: CASSPGQGAKPQHF; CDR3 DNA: TGCGCCAGCAGCCCGGGACAGGGGGCAAAGCCCCAGCATTTT
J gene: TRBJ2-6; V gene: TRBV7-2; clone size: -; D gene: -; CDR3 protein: CASSLDRAALTNETF; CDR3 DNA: TGTGCCAGCAGCTTAGACAGGGCTGCCTTAACTAATGAAACTTTC
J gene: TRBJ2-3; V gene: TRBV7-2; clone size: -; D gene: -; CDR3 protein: CASASRYTDTQYF; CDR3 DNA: TGTGCCAGCGCGAGCAGATACACAGATACGCAGTATTTT
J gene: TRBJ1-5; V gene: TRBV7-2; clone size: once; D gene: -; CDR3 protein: CASSVMSDQPQHF; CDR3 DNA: TGTGCCAGCAGCGTCATGTCAGATCAGCCCCAGCATTTT
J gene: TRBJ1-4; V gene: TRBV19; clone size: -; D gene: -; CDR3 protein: CASSIVGHGEKLFF; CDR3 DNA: TGTGCCAGTAGTATTGTGGGGCATGGAGAAAAGCTGTTTTTT
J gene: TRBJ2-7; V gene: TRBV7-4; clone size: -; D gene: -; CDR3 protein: CASSLVSPEQYF; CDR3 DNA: TGTGCCAGCAGCTTAGTATCCCCCGAGCAGTACTTC
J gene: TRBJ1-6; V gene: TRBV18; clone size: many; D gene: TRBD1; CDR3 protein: CASSPGTGWDSPLHF; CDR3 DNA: TGTGCCAGCTCACCTGGGACAGGATGGGATTCACCCCTCCACTTT
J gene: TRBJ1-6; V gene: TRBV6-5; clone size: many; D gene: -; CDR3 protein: CASSYLGPNSPLHF; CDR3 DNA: TGTGCCAGCAGTTACTTGGGACCAAATTCACCCCTCCACTTT
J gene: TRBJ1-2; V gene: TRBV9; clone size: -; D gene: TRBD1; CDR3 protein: CASSLGDSYLDTF; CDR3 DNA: TGTGCCAGCAGCTTAGGGGACAGCTATCTCGACACCTTC
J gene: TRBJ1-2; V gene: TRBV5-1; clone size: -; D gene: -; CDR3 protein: CASNRDISNYGYTF; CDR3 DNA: TGCGCCAGCAACCGGGACATTTCTAACTATGGCTACACCTTC
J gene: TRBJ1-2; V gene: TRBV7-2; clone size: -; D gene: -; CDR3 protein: CASSLAVGALYFGYTF; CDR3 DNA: TGTGCCAGCAGCTTAGCGGTCGGGGCATTGTACTTCGGGTACACCTTC
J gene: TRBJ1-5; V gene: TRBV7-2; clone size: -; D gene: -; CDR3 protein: CASSLESGGYEQYQHF; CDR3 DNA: TGTGCCAGCAGCTTAGAGTCGGGCGGCTACGAGCAGTACCAGCATTTT
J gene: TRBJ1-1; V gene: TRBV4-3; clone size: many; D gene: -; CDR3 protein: CASSQADRANEAFF; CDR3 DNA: TGCGCCAGCAGCCAGGCTGATAGGGCGAACGAAGCTTTCTTT
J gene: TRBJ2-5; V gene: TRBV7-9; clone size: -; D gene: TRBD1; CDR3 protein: CASSLPSPSGTGGEETQYF; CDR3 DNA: TGTGCCAGCAGCTTACCCTCCCCGTCCGGGACAGGGGGTGAAGAGACCCAGTACTTC
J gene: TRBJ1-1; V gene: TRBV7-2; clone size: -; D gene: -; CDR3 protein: CASSLASGVAEAFF; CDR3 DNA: TGCGCCAGCAGCTTGGCCTCGGGGGTTGCTGAAGCTTTTTTT
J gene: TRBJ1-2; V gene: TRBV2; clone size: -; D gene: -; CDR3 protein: CASSEGTAYRYTF; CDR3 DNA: TGTGCCAGCAGCGAGGGAACAGCCTATCGCTACACGTTC